This T cell receptor (beta chain) was sequenced in a study of shared clonotypes between healthy human individuals. Donors comprised only Caucasian adults living in Nashville, Tennessee. Germline CDR1 reads SGHNT; CDR2 reads YYREEE (reference sequence). The CDR3 length is 16 residues. V trimming: 0 bases; J trimming: 2 bases; junction bases outside the gene matches: 5. Repertoires were generated with immunoSEQ multiplex PCR, while TCRdb's copy carries only in-frame clones and drops some. Altogether some 580,000 clones are present, more than 95% being singletons, with the ten largest covering around 0.058%.

This sequence was found in a woman aged 25 to 39 in good health. The specimen sequenced was naive CD4+ T cells sorted from blood. Noted subset: CD45RA+ positively selected. The chain employs TRBV5-4 and TRBJ1-1, with 9 nucleotides matching TRBD1. The CDR3 is CASSLAPGQGNTEAFF. CDR3 DNA sequence: TGTGCCAGCAGCTTGGCCCCGGGACAGGGTAACACTGAAGCTTTCTTT.